In its sample, the clone carrying this T cell receptor beta chain was seen a few times. This sample is part of a study of blood T cells in healthy people across ages. A J-beta primer mix and a sample-barcoded 5' primer were used in a second PCR of roughly 6 to 11 cycles. TCRdb independently ran MiXCR on the 5' RACE reads; one entry per CDR3 protein. The data contain 1 million or so distinct CDR3 sequences, roughly 24% of them singletons. These data also formed part of another study, on T cells of mothers and their children. That work contributes: A few healthy Caucasian mothers served as donors, and their six children did as well.

The TCR originated in a girl aged 2-10 years in good health. Sequenced material: blood.

CDR3 nucleotide sequence: TGTGCCAGCAGTTCGCAGCCCAATCAGCCCCAGCATTTT. Translation: CASSSQPNQPQHF. V usage is TRBV6-5 and J usage is TRBJ1-5; no definite D call. Germline assignment: CDR1 MNHEY and CDR2 SVGAGI. The CDR3 length is 13 residues. With 4 bases removed from V and 3 bases from J, the gap between germline ends came to 7 bases.